This T cell receptor beta chain was documented in a study of monozygotic twins with inflammatory bowel disease. CDR3 length: 12 residues. CDR1 MDHEN and CDR2 SYDVKM come from the germline V gene. TCRdb reworked the 5' RACE reads into one entry per CDR3 protein, no DNA. The sample spans nearly 450,000 distinct CDR3 sequences; the ten largest clones claim about 2.6%. The material sequenced was blood. The chain joins TRBV28 to TRBJ1-3. This TCR was sampled from a human donor with ulcerative colitis or Crohn's disease, or a healthy co-twin of an affected twin (not recorded which). The CDR3 reads CASRGIGNTIYF.